The rows below give T cell receptor beta chains drawn from one sample of a study of lymphopenia after photon versus proton radiotherapy. TCRdb's table, derived via immunoSEQ multiplex PCR, lists solely in-frame clones and lacks some. The data show roughly 7,000 clones, approximately 89% seen once. The sample consisted of peripheral blood, taken from a patient treated with photon-based radiotherapy. The receptors come from a man between 60 and 75 years old with cholangiocarcinoma. CDR3s include the opening cysteine and the closing phenylalanine or tryptophan. D genes are given only for firm matches. Expanded clones are given a class, and other clones once, few, many or no size at all.

CDR3aa: CASSLRGGGFVTTRQHTGELFF
CDR3nt: TGTGCCAGCAGTTTAAGAGGGGGAGGATTCGTAACCACGAGGCAACACACCGGGGAGCTGTTTTTT
v_gene: TRBV27
abundance: .
d_gene: .
j_gene: TRBJ2-2

CDR3aa: CASSLTGLSGANVLTF
CDR3nt: TGTGCCAGCAGCTTAACAGGTCTCTCTGGGGCCAACGTCCTGACTTTC
v_gene: TRBV7-3
abundance: .
d_gene: .
j_gene: TRBJ2-6

CDR3aa: CRGAGPYTEAFF
CDR3nt: TGCCGAGGGGCAGGGCCGTACACTGAAGCTTTCTTT
v_gene: TRBV6-5
abundance: .
d_gene: .
j_gene: TRBJ1-1

CDR3aa: CASRDGNTGELFF
CDR3nt: TGTGCCAGCAGGGACGGTAACACCGGGGAGCTGTTTTTT
v_gene: TRBV6-4
abundance: .
d_gene: .
j_gene: TRBJ2-2

CDR3aa: CASSLWPGKVWETQYF
CDR3nt: TGTGCCAGCAGTTTATGGCCAGGGAAGGTTTGGGAGACCCAGTACTTC
v_gene: TRBV27
abundance: .
d_gene: .
j_gene: TRBJ2-5

CDR3aa: CASSLDRGHQTGELFF
CDR3nt: TGCGCCAGCAGCTTGGACAGGGGGCATCAGACCGGGGAGCTGTTTTTT
v_gene: TRBV5-1
abundance: .
d_gene: TRBD1
j_gene: TRBJ2-2

CDR3aa: CASSLRVDVTDTQYF
CDR3nt: TGTGCCAGCAGTTTACGGGTGGACGTCACAGATACGCAGTATTTT
v_gene: TRBV28
abundance: .
d_gene: .
j_gene: TRBJ2-3

CDR3aa: CASSPGGSTDTQYF
CDR3nt: TGCGCCAGCAGCCCGGGCGGTAGCACAGATACGCAGTATTTT
v_gene: TRBV5-1
abundance: .
d_gene: .
j_gene: TRBJ2-3

CDR3aa: CSGSPGREAFF
CDR3nt: TGCAGTGGGAGTCCGGGCAGGGAAGCTTTCTTT
v_gene: TRBV20-1
abundance: .
d_gene: .
j_gene: TRBJ1-1

CDR3aa: CASSQSGGNTEAFF
CDR3nt: TGTGCCAGCAGCCAAAGCGGGGGGAACACTGAAGCTTTCTTT
v_gene: TRBV7-3
abundance: .
d_gene: .
j_gene: TRBJ1-1

CDR3aa: CASTRGQDNQPQHF
CDR3nt: TGTGCCAGCACCAGAGGACAAGACAATCAGCCCCAGCATTTT
v_gene: TRBV6-6
abundance: .
d_gene: .
j_gene: TRBJ1-5

CDR3aa: CASSDTGSEYF
CDR3nt: TGTGCCAGCAGTGACACAGGGTCGGAGTACTTC
v_gene: TRBV28
abundance: .
d_gene: .
j_gene: TRBJ2-7

CDR3aa: CASSLRTGGAETQYF
CDR3nt: TGTGCCAGCAGTCTCCGGACAGGGGGCGCGGAGACCCAGTACTTC
v_gene: TRBV28
abundance: .
d_gene: TRBD1
j_gene: TRBJ2-5

CDR3aa: CASSEGREETQYF
CDR3nt: TGTGCCAGCAGTGAGGGGCGGGAGGAGACCCAGTACTTC
v_gene: TRBV2
abundance: .
d_gene: TRBD2
j_gene: TRBJ2-5

CDR3aa: CASQTGVGYNEQFF
CDR3nt: TGTGCCTCCCAAACCGGCGTCGGGTACAATGAGCAGTTCTTC
v_gene: TRBV28
abundance: .
d_gene: .
j_gene: TRBJ2-1

CDR3aa: CASSRAEETQYF
CDR3nt: TGTGCCAGCAGCCGGGCGGAAGAGACCCAGTACTTC
v_gene: TRBV11-3
abundance: once
d_gene: .
j_gene: TRBJ2-5

CDR3aa: CASSPDRAAGNTIYF
CDR3nt: TGTGCCAGCAGCCCCGACAGGGCAGCTGGAAACACCATATATTTT
v_gene: TRBV7-8
abundance: .
d_gene: TRBD1
j_gene: TRBJ1-3

CDR3aa: CASSPRTDSNQPQHF
CDR3nt: TGTGCCAGCAGTCCCCGGACAGATAGCAATCAGCCCCAGCATTTT
v_gene: TRBV6-1
abundance: .
d_gene: .
j_gene: TRBJ1-5

CDR3aa: CASSLTQETQYF
CDR3nt: TGCGCCAGCAGCTTGACCCAAGAGACCCAGTACTTC
v_gene: TRBV5-1
abundance: .
d_gene: .
j_gene: TRBJ2-5

CDR3aa: CASSLVGNYGYTF
CDR3nt: TGTGCCAGCAGCTTGGTTGGTAACTATGGCTACACCTTC
v_gene: TRBV5-4
abundance: .
d_gene: .
j_gene: TRBJ1-2

CDR3aa: CASSRVTTDTQYF
CDR3nt: TGTGCCAGCAGTAGGGTTACCACAGATACGCAGTATTTT
v_gene: TRBV6-5
abundance: once
d_gene: .
j_gene: TRBJ2-3

CDR3aa: CASSLLAGGDTEAFF
CDR3nt: TGTGCCAGCAGCTTACTGGCCGGGGGGGACACTGAAGCTTTCTTT
v_gene: TRBV7-9
abundance: .
d_gene: .
j_gene: TRBJ1-1

CDR3aa: CASSSYRDPSGANVLTF
CDR3nt: TGTGCCAGCAGTTCCTACAGGGACCCCTCTGGGGCCAACGTCCTGACTTTC
v_gene: TRBV6-4
abundance: .
d_gene: .
j_gene: TRBJ2-6

CDR3aa: CASIVEDRAKGYTF
CDR3nt: TGTGCCAGCATAGTCGAGGACAGGGCCAAAGGCTACACCTTC
v_gene: TRBV2
abundance: .
d_gene: TRBD1
j_gene: TRBJ1-2